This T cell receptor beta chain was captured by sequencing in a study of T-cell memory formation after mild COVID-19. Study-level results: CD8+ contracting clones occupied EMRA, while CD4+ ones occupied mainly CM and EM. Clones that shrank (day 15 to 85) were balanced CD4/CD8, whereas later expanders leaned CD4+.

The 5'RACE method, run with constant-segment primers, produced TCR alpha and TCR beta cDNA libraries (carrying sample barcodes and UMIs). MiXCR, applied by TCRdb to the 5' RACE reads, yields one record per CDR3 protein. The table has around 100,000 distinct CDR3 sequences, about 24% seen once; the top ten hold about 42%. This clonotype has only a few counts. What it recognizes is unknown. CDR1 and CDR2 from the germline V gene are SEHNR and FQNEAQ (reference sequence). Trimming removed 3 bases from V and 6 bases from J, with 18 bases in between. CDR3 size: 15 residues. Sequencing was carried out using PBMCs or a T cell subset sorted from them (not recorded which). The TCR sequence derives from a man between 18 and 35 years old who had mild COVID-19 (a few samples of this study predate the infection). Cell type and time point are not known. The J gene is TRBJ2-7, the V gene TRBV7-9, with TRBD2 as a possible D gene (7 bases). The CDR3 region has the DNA TGTGCCAGCAGCTTTGGCGGGGGCCCACCGGGCGAGCAGTACTTC. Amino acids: CASSFGGGPPGEQYF.